The rows below give T cell receptor beta chains drawn from one sample of a study of blood T cell repertoires in COVID-19. Some clones are missing from TCRdb's copy, which holds only in-frame ones; the method was immunoSEQ multiplex PCR. The sample includes 250,000 or so clones, approximately 90% of them seen just once. Sequences were obtained from peripheral blood. The receptor set was obtained from a woman aged 25 to 39 with COVID-19, enrolled during active disease. The CDR3 runs from the conserved cysteine through the conserved F or W. D genes are given only for firm matches. Some rows have no size entry. The others give once, few or many, or a class for an expanded clone.

j_gene	d_gene	abundance	v_gene	CDR3aa	CDR3nt
TRBJ2-5	.	.	TRBV12-3/TRBV12-4	CASTTDGGETQYF	TGTGCCAGCACCACGGACGGGGGAGAGACCCAGTACTTC
TRBJ2-4	.	.	TRBV6-2/TRBV6-3	CASSSREKGDIQYF	TGTGCCAGCAGTTCGCGAGAGAAGGGAGACATTCAGTACTTC
TRBJ2-7	.	.	TRBV7-2	CASRGAYEQYF	TGTGCCAGCAGGGGGGCGTACGAGCAGTACTTC
TRBJ2-5	TRBD2	.	TRBV28	CASSPRQGGRETQYF	TGTGCCAGCAGTCCCCGCCAGGGAGGGAGAGAGACCCAGTACTTC
TRBJ1-1	TRBD1	.	TRBV18	CASSPGDRREAFF	TGTGCCAGCTCACCGGGGGACAGGAGGGAAGCTTTCTTT
TRBJ2-1	.	.	TRBV2	CASSGGVAVRSYNEQFF	TGTGCCAGCAGTGGGGGGGTAGCGGTTCGCTCCTACAATGAGCAGTTCTTC
TRBJ2-1	TRBD2	medium-sized	TRBV27	CASSLPLGGGTNEQFF	TGTGCCAGCAGTTTACCCCTCGGCGGGGGGACCAATGAGCAGTTCTTC
TRBJ1-2	TRBD1	once	TRBV27	CASSPRQGVLGYTF	TGTGCCAGCAGTCCTAGACAGGGGGTATTGGGCTACACCTTC
TRBJ2-2	.	.	TRBV5-1	CASSLARELFF	TGCGCCAGCAGCTTGGCCAGGGAGCTGTTTTTT
TRBJ2-1	.	.	TRBV19	CASSIGTSSYNEQFF	TGTGCCAGTAGTATCGGGACTTCGTCCTACAATGAGCAGTTCTTC
TRBJ2-2	.	.	TRBV6-5	CASSYFRNTGELFF	TGTGCCAGCAGTTACTTCAGGAACACCGGGGAGCTGTTTTTT
TRBJ2-7	TRBD1	.	TRBV2	CASRGQVYEQYF	TGTGCCAGCAGGGGACAGGTGTACGAGCAGTACTTC
TRBJ1-5	.	.	TRBV28	CASSLPGLLNQPQHF	TGTGCCAGCAGTCTTCCGGGACTGCTCAATCAGCCCCAGCATTTT
TRBJ2-1	TRBD2	once	TRBV6-5	CASRRESLSNEQFF	TGTGCCAGCAGGCGGGAGAGTTTATCCAATGAGCAGTTCTTC
TRBJ1-2	.	few	TRBV29-1	CSVTPPKLTGGYTF	TGCAGCGTTACACCCCCTAAGTTGACAGGTGGCTACACCTTC
TRBJ2-3	.	.	TRBV7-2	CASSQRSGGTDTQYF	TGTGCCAGCAGCCAACGATCAGGGGGCACAGATACGCAGTATTTT
TRBJ2-2	.	.	TRBV6-5	CASSYSGAAPGELFF	TGTGCCAGCAGTTACTCTGGGGCGGCCCCCGGGGAGCTGTTTTTT
TRBJ1-3	TRBD1	.	TRBV7-9	CASSLRGTEAGNTIYF	TGTGCCAGCAGCTTAAGAGGGACAGAAGCTGGAAACACCATATATTTT
TRBJ1-1	.	.	TRBV6-2/TRBV6-3	CASSDFEDTEAFF	TGTGCCAGCAGTGATTTTGAGGACACTGAAGCTTTCTTT
TRBJ2-7	TRBD1	.	TRBV11-3	CASSPTSGTDQYF	TGTGCCAGCAGCCCTACAAGTGGGACAGACCAGTACTTC
TRBJ2-1	TRBD2	once	TRBV29-1	CSVVLAGGYEQFF	TGCAGCGTTGTCCTTGCGGGAGGGTATGAGCAGTTCTTC
TRBJ2-5	.	once	TRBV10-1	CASSARGQETQYF	TGCGCCAGCAGCGCAAGGGGGCAAGAGACCCAGTACTTC
TRBJ2-3	.	.	TRBV21-1	CASSKGERPGKNSADTQYF	TGTGCCAGCAGCAAAGGGGAGAGACCCGGAAAAAATTCGGCAGATACGCAGTATTTT
TRBJ2-1	TRBD1	.	TRBV13	CASSLRDRYNEQFF	TGTGCCAGCAGCCTCCGGGACAGGTATAATGAGCAGTTCTTC